This entry features one T cell receptor beta chain sequence. Its antigen is unidentified. The data belong to a study of shared clonotypes between healthy human individuals. Study conclusions and caveats: Sorted-subset sequencing, rarefaction showed, was incomplete despite large depth.

Each replicate PCR on the sorted subsets used about 220 ng DNA (around 30,000 T cell genomes). Original processing notes: Junction-only immunoSEQ sequences carried no quality scores, so filtering differed. Libraries were prepared by immunoSEQ multiplex PCR; TCRdb keeps only in-frame clonotypes and omits some of them. V and J calls and clone size are as listed in that table; D and trimming were resolved from the DNA. Among 700,000 or so clones listed, roughly 70% were seen once. V gave up 5 bases and J gave up 5 bases, with 14 bases separating them. This CDR3 region has 14 residues. Germline V gene sequence: CDR1 SGHNT, CDR2 YENEEA.

This TCR was sampled from a woman younger than 45 in good health. This sequence joins TRBV11-3 and TRBJ2-3; perhaps TRBD2 as D (5 bases). Sequences were obtained from memory CD4+ T cells sorted from blood. Subset defined: CD45RA-negative fraction. CDR3 region: CASSLRGEGDTQYF. As DNA, the CDR3 is TGTGCCAGCAGCCTCCGCGGAGAGGGAGATACGCAGTATTTT.